This TCR beta chain was sequenced during a study of shared clonotypes between healthy human individuals. Turning to the study itself: The plates for each donor numbered three CD4 naive, three CD4 memory, two CD8 naive and one CD8 memory.

With regard to this clone: The antigen remains undetermined. One end of the junction does not line up with germline, which may come from a read error.

Study observations and caveats: Large sequencing depth failed to make sorted-subset sequencing complete, rarefaction showed. Naive subsets generally exceeded memory subsets in estimated richness.

Assay: immunoSEQ multiplex PCR; the TCRdb copy retains only in-frame clones and omits some. The table has a few million clones, over 90% seen once. Sequencing input: naive CD4+ T cells from PBMCs. The subset: CD45RA+ positively selected. The source is a young man in good health. Some clones in this sample may be carry-over from other donors' samples.

CDR3 nucleotides: TGTGCCAGCAGCCCACCGGGACGGCTTCATTACTTC. Translated: CASSPPGRLHYF. The chain recombines TRBV7-2 with TRBJ2-4; D may match TRBD1 or TRBD2 (5 bases each). The germline V gene encodes CDR1 SGHTA and CDR2 FQGNSA. The CDR3 length is 12 residues.